The 18 T cell receptor beta chains below come from one sample, sequenced in a study of T cell changes during pregnancy in multiple sclerosis. Repertoires were generated with immunoSEQ multiplex PCR, while TCRdb's copy carries only in-frame clones and drops some. Altogether roughly 110,000 clones are present, about 90% being singletons, with the ten largest covering around 1.6%. Sample: peripheral blood, taken before pregnancy. The receptors stem from a female donor with multiple sclerosis, enrolled in a pregnancy study.

The chain couples TRBV5-1 to TRBJ2-1; 15 positions match TRBD2. In germline, CDR1 is SGHRS, CDR2 YFSETQ. The CDR3 has 19 amino acids. Trimming took 0 bases from V and 4 from J; bases not matched to a gene: 8. The DNA for the CDR3 is TGCGCCAGCAGCTTGGGTGGACTAGCGGGAGGGCCTTGGTACAATGAGCAGTTCTTC. It encodes CASSLGGLAGGPWYNEQFF.

The chain couples TRBV5-5 to TRBJ1-1; 9 positions agree with TRBD1. Per germline, CDR1 SGHKS and CDR2 YYEKEE (reference sequence). The V segment lost 7 bases and the J segment 4 bases; nucleotides outside the gene matches: 8. CDR3 length: 14 residues. DNA for the CDR3: TGTGCCAGCGGGGGACAGGGTGGTTCCACTGAAGCTTTCTTT. Protein product: CASGGQGGSTEAFF.

V usage is TRBV6-7 and J usage is TRBJ1-5; 8 nucleotides match TRBD1. TRBV6-7 carries the ORF label, with uncertain function. Trimming at V came to 9 bases and at J to 2 bases, leaving 6 bases not matched to a gene. This CDR3 is 14 amino acids long. CDR3 amino acids: CASRTGGGNQPQHF. CDR3 sequence (DNA): TGTGCCAGTAGAACAGGGGGTGGCAATCAGCCCCAGCATTTT.

The V gene is TRBV7-9, the J gene TRBJ1-1, with a tentative D call TRBD1 (5 bases). Germline values: CDR1 SEHNR, CDR2 FQNEAQ (reference sequence). The length of the CDR3 is 14 residues. The V gene lost 5 bases and the J gene lost 4 bases, with 14 bases spanning the gap. The CDR3 here is CASSLQGGGTEAFF. In nucleotides, the CDR3 is TGTGCCAGCAGCCTGCAGGGAGGCGGCACTGAAGCTTTCTTT.

The genes are TRBV15 and TRBJ2-5; TRBD2 agrees at 14 bases. The V segment lost 0 bases and the J segment 4 bases; nucleotides outside the gene matches: 4. The CDR3 loop spans 17 amino acids. Per germline, CDR1 LNHNV and CDR2 YYDKDF (reference sequence). The CDR3 coding sequence is TGTGCCACCAGCAGAGAGAAGGGACTAGCGGGAGCAGAGACCCAGTACTTC. Protein product: CATSREKGLAGAETQYF. The full variable domain, with the rest looked up from reference TRBV15 and TRBJ2-5, is DAMVIQNPRYQVTQFGKPVTLSCSQTLNHNVMYWYQQKSSQAPKLLFHYYDKDFNNEADTPDNFQSRRPNTSFCFLDIRSPGLGDTAMYLCATSREKGLAGAETQYFGPGTRLLVL.

The chain uses TRBV7-2 and TRBJ2-5; the match to TRBD2 covers 14 bases. Per the germline V gene, CDR1 is SGHTA and CDR2 is FQGNSA. The CDR3 has 17 amino acids. V shed 5 bases, J shed 0 bases, and the junction held 5 bases outside the gene matches. The CDR3 spells CASSLGLAGGYQETQYF. CDR3 DNA: TGTGCCAGCAGCCTTGGACTAGCGGGAGGTTACCAAGAGACCCAGTACTTC.

The chain combines TRBV19 with TRBJ1-4, with TRBD1 matching 8 bases. Germline lookup yields CDR1 LNHDA and CDR2 SQIVND (reference sequence). The ends lost 4 bases at V and 6 bases at J; junction bases unmatched: 10. CDR3 length: 16 amino acids. The CDR3 DNA sequence: TGTGCCAGTAGTACCTATGACAGGGGCCGGCATGAAAAACTGTTTTTT. It codes for CASSTYDRGRHEKLFF. The complete variable domain, with remaining parts taken from reference TRBV19 and TRBJ1-4, reads DGGITQSPKYLFRKEGQNVTLSCEQNLNHDAMYWYRQDPGQGLRLIYYSQIVNDFQKGDIAEGYSVSREKKESFPLTVTSAQKNPTAFYLCASSTYDRGRHEKLFFGSGTQLSVL.

The rearrangement uses TRBV6-1 and TRBJ2-7; TRBD1 aligns across 8 bases. Germline V gene data show CDR1 as MNHNS and CDR2 as SASEGT. This CDR3 has 13 amino acids. Trimming at V came to 7 bases and at J to 3 bases, leaving 5 bases not matched to a gene. CDR3 sequence (DNA): TGTGCCAGCACTCTCGGGACAGGCTACGAGCAGTACTTC. It is translated as CASTLGTGYEQYF.

This chain links TRBV11-2 with TRBJ1-1; D gene uncertain. Germline lookup yields CDR1 SGHAT and CDR2 FQNNGV. The CDR3 loop spans 15 amino acids. Trimming shortened V by 1 base and J by 10 bases, and 19 bases separated the two germline ends. The CDR3 DNA is TGTGCCAGCAGCTTAGGAATTGGTACGGGGTCGTTAGCTTTCTTT. Residues: CASSLGIGTGSLAFF.

The chain recombines TRBV5-4 with TRBJ2-7, with TRBD1 as a possible D gene (6 bases). Germline CDR1 reads SGHNT; CDR2 reads YYREEE (reference sequence). This CDR3 is built from 12 residues. V was clipped by 2 bases and J by 5 bases, with 8 bases between them. CDR3 protein: CASSFSGDEQYF. The DNA for the CDR3 is TGTGCCAGCAGCTTCTCAGGGGACGAGCAGTACTTC. The complete variable domain, with remaining parts taken from reference TRBV5-4 and TRBJ2-7, reads ETGVTQSPTHLIKTRGQQVTLRCSSQSGHNTVSWYQQALGQGPQFIFQYYREEENGRGNFPPRFSGLQFPNYSSELNVNALELDDSALYLCASSFSGDEQYFGPGTRLTVT.

CDR3 protein: CASSLQGQGNEKLFF. The CDR3 DNA reads as TGCGCCAGCAGCCTGCAGGGACAGGGTAATGAAAAACTGTTTTTT. The genes are TRBV5-1 and TRBJ1-4, with 9 nucleotides matching TRBD1. This CDR3 is 15 amino acids long. V trimming: 4 bases; J trimming: 4 bases; junction bases outside the gene matches: 5. The germline CDR1 and CDR2 sequences are SGHRS and YFSETQ.

The chain combines TRBV9 with TRBJ2-7, with D uncertain. V dropped 0 bases and J dropped 4 bases, with 11 bases sitting between them. Germline lookup yields CDR1 SGDLS and CDR2 YYNGEE. The CDR3 length is 14 residues. CDR3 sequence: CASSVGPNLYEQYF. In DNA form, the CDR3 reads TGTGCCAGCAGCGTAGGTCCCAATTTGTACGAGCAGTACTTC.

The J gene is TRBJ2-2, the V gene TRBV2, with D possibly being TRBD1 (5 bases). The CDR3 runs 13 residues. Trimming removed 6 bases from V and 2 bases from J, with 7 bases in between. The germline CDR1 and CDR2 sequences are SNHLY and FYNNEI. CDR3 sequence: CASRQDNTGELFF. The CDR3 DNA is TGTGCCAGCAGACAGGATAACACCGGGGAGCTGTTTTTT.

This sequence joins TRBV11-3 and TRBJ2-7; D remains ambiguous. The length of the CDR3 is 12 residues. V lost 1 base to trimming and J lost 6 bases, with 7 bases between them. CDR1 is SGHNT, CDR2 YENEEA, per germline. CDR3: CASSLGTSEQYF. CDR3 coding DNA: TGTGCCAGCAGCTTAGGTACAAGCGAGCAGTACTTC.

V and J are TRBV14 and TRBJ2-4; 11 nucleotides align to TRBD2. With V trimmed by 4 bases and J by 6 bases, 2 bases remained unmatched. This CDR3 region has 14 residues. Germline CDR1 reads SGHDN; CDR2 reads FVKESK. CDR3 DNA: TGTGCCAGCAGCCCCGGGACTAGCGGAAACATTCAGTACTTC. Its protein product is CASSPGTSGNIQYF.

Note on this clone: Its ends do not fully match the called genes, so a read error is possible. The chain links TRBV7-7 to TRBJ2-2; 7 bases match TRBD2. The CDR3 extends over 16 amino acids. CDR1 is SSHAT, CDR2 FNYEAQ, per germline (reference sequence). As DNA, the CDR3 is TGTGCTAGCAGCTTAGCGCCAGCGGGATACACCGGGGAGCTGTTTTTT. Its translation is CASSLAPAGYTGELFF.

This clone was recorded only once. The V call is TRBV28, the J call TRBJ1-5; 7 nucleotides align to TRBD1. The CDR3 is 14 amino acids. The germline gives CDR1 MDHEN, CDR2 SYDVKM. V shed 4 bases, J shed 6 bases, and the junction held 6 bases outside the gene matches. The CDR3 DNA sequence: TGTGCCAGCAGTTCCAGACAGGGCGGTCAGCCCCAGCATTTT. Its protein is CASSSRQGGQPQHF.

V usage is TRBV7-9 and J usage is TRBJ2-7; TRBD1 agrees at 8 bases. The V gene end was trimmed by 0 bases and the J gene end by 5 bases; junction bases not matched to a gene: 3. CDR1 and CDR2 (germline): SEHNR, FQNEAQ (reference sequence). The CDR3 length is 14 residues. In nucleotides, the CDR3 is TGTGCCAGCAGCTTAGCGGCAGGGGGCAACGAGCAGTACTTC. Protein: CASSLAAGGNEQYF.